Sequencing of this TCR beta chain was carried out in a study of OX40 agonist ivuxolimab in advanced cancers. Overall study: A mean age of around 60 years, range roughly 23 to 85, was recorded, and over 65% were male.

The count of this clone is one. Trimming took 4 bases from V and 4 from J, leaving 8 bases between them. The CDR3 length is 12 residues. Germline CDR1 and CDR2: SGHNT and YYREEE (reference sequence). Only in-frame clones appear in the TCRdb table, and some are missing; sequencing was by immunoSEQ multiplex PCR. The sample consists of some 64,000 clones, 70% to 90% of them appearing once. The J gene is TRBJ1-2, the V gene TRBV5-4; D is unclear. Sequenced here: CD4+ or CD8+ T cells sorted from blood, sampled in a trial of the OX40 agonist ivuxolimab. The TCR was taken from an adult with an advanced solid tumor such as melanoma, head and neck, liver or kidney cancer. The CDR3: CASSPKIYGYTF. The CDR3 DNA reads TGTGCCAGCAGCCCCAAGATCTATGGCTACACCTTC.